The 25 T cell receptor beta chains in this list originate from one sample, sequenced in a study of cytomegalovirus exposure and HLA in healthy donors (TCRdb year 2017). The library was obtained by the immunoSEQ multiplex PCR assay. What TCRdb holds here is the immuneACCESS table cut down to in-frame rearrangements. Part of the clones is not present; checked against another copy, under half of the missing clones reflect an unresolved V gene, and the others are unexplained. Across this sample there are 130,000 or so clones, with roughly nine tenths seen only once. 9% of the sample comes from the top ten. Sequencing was performed on PBMCs. The receptors derive from a woman aged 18-29 years in good health and CMV-seropositive.

In nucleotides, the CDR3 is TGTGCCAGCAGTTACGGGACAGGGGGCGACGAGCAGTACTTC. Residues: CASSYGTGGDEQYF. The V call is TRBV6-6, the J call TRBJ2-7, with 12 bases matching TRBD1. With 2 bases clipped from V and 5 bases from J, the junction kept 1 base outside the gene matches. CDR1 MNHNY and CDR2 SVGAGI come from the germline V gene (reference sequence). The CDR3 totals 14 residues.

V and J are TRBV28 and TRBJ2-7; weak D call: TRBD1 (5 bases). The CDR3 has 15 amino acids. Trimming took 2 bases from V and 3 from J, leaving 14 bases between them. Germline CDR1 and CDR2: MDHEN and SYDVKM. CDR3 bases: TGTGCCAGCAGTTTACTTGGACAAACCTACTACGAGCAGTACTTC. Its protein is CASSLLGQTYYEQYF. Variable domain in full (rest from reference TRBV28 and TRBJ2-7): DVKVTQSSRYLVKRTGEKVFLECVQDMDHENMFWYRQDPGLGLRLIYFSYDVKMKEKGDIPEGYSVSREKKERFSLILESASTNQTSMYLCASSLLGQTYYEQYFGPGTRLTVT.

This chain uses TRBV7-9 with TRBJ1-4, with D unclear. The V end lost 8 bases, the J end lost 3 bases, and 13 bases lay between the germline ends. Germline V gives CDR1 SEHNR, CDR2 FQNEAQ (reference sequence). This CDR3 has 14 residues. Here the CDR3 reads CASADGSSNEKLFF. The CDR3 DNA sequence: TGTGCCAGCGCGGACGGGAGTTCTAATGAAAAACTGTTTTTT.

The CDR3 loop is CASSLGTGVDTEAFF. CDR3 nucleotide sequence: TGTGCCAGCAGTTTAGGGACAGGGGTTGACACTGAAGCTTTCTTT. The chain recombines TRBV27 with TRBJ1-1; 10 bases match TRBD1. The CDR3 has 15 amino acids. V shed 2 bases and J 3 bases; nucleotides not matched to a gene: 3. Germline CDR1 MNHEY, CDR2 SMNVEV (reference sequence).

The CDR3 bases are TGTGCCAGCAGGGGGGGACTAGCGGGCCAAGAGACCCAGTACTTC. Encoded protein: CASRGGLAGQETQYF. The chain is built from TRBV5-6 and TRBJ2-5, with TRBD2 matching over 12 bases. CDR3 length: 15 amino acids. The germline CDR1 and CDR2 sequences are SGHDT and YYEEEE. With 5 bases clipped from V and 1 base from J, the junction kept 3 bases outside the gene matches.

This chain uses TRBV5-4 with TRBJ1-2, with unresolved D. Trimming cost V 2 bases and J 4 bases, with 15 bases left between them. The CDR3 is 15 amino acids. Germline-derived CDR1 and CDR2 are SGHNT and YYREEE (reference sequence). As DNA, the CDR3 is TGTGCCAGCAGCTTTGGAGGGCCCACTACCTATGGCTACACCTTC. This translates into CASSFGGPTTYGYTF.

The V call is TRBV6-5, the J call TRBJ2-3; no clear D. Trimming left V 6 bases short and J 5 bases short, with 12 bases between. CDR1 and CDR2 from the germline V gene are MNHEY and SVGAGI. The CDR3 loop spans 13 amino acids. CDR3 sequence reads: CASSTDSLDTQYF. The CDR3 DNA reads TGTGCCAGCAGCACCGATAGTTTAGATACGCAGTATTTT.

V gene TRBV7-9 combines with J gene TRBJ1-6, with 7 bases aligning to TRBD1. Germline V gene sequence: CDR1 SEHNR, CDR2 FQNEAQ (reference sequence). J gave up 8 bases and V 5 bases, and 9 bases lay outside the gene matches. The CDR3 is 15 residues long. CDR3 nucleotides: TGTGCCAGCAGCCCCAGTCAGGGGGGTTATTCACCCCTCCACTTT. This encodes CASSPSQGGYSPLHF. Complete variable domain (other parts from reference TRBV7-9 and TRBJ1-6): DTGVSQNPRHKITKRGQNVTFRCDPISEHNRLYWYRQTLGQGPEFLTYFQNEAQLEKSRLLSDRFSAERPKGSFSTLEIQRTEQGDSAMYLCASSPSQGGYSPLHFGNGTRLTVT.

This chain links TRBV9 with TRBJ1-2; D is possibly TRBD1 (6 bases). The length of the CDR3 is 13 residues. V gave up 0 bases and J gave up 6 bases, with 9 bases separating them. CDR1 and CDR2 from the germline V gene are SGDLS and YYNGEE. CDR3 DNA sequence: TGTGCCAGCAGCGTAGTGGCAGGGGATGGCTACACCTTC. Amino acids: CASSVVAGDGYTF.

The chain uses TRBV11-2 and TRBJ2-3, with D tentatively TRBD1 (6 bases). CDR1 is SGHAT, CDR2 FQNNGV, per germline. The CDR3 is 13 residues long. V shed 5 bases and J shed 6 bases, with 12 bases lying between them. The CDR3 loop is CASSATGMDTQYF. CDR3 coding DNA: TGTGCCAGCAGCGCCACAGGGATGGATACGCAGTATTTT.

This chain joins TRBV4-3 and TRBJ2-5; 7 nucleotides line up with TRBD1. The CDR3 has 15 amino acids. The ends lost 4 bases at V and 2 bases at J; junction bases unmatched: 7. Looked up from germline, CDR1 is LGHNA and CDR2 is YSLEER. The DNA for the CDR3 is TGCGCCAGCAGCCTTCAGACAGGGAATCAAGAGACCCAGTACTTC. This codes for CASSLQTGNQETQYF.

This chain uses TRBV7-8 with TRBJ2-3; 9 bases agree with TRBD2. Per germline, CDR1 SGHVS and CDR2 FQNEAQ. V gave up 4 bases and J gave up 2 bases; unmatched junction bases: 7. The CDR3 length is 16 residues. The CDR3 bases are TGTGCCAGCAGCTCCGGGCTAGCGGGGCCCACAGATACGCAGTATTTT. Encoded protein: CASSSGLAGPTDTQYF.

The chain combines TRBV5-6 with TRBJ1-2; 8 positions match TRBD1. The CDR3 sequence is 15 residues long. Germline-derived CDR1 and CDR2 are SGHDT and YYEEEE. V lost 4 bases and J lost 2; bases outside the gene matches: 7. CDR3 amino acids: CASSQLDRDNYGYTF. Here the CDR3 DNA reads TGTGCCAGCAGCCAACTGGACAGGGACAACTATGGCTACACCTTC. Supplemented by reference TRBV5-6 and TRBJ1-2, the full variable domain reads DAGVTQSPTHLIKTRGQQVTLRCSPKSGHDTVSWYQQALGQGPQFIFQYYEEEERQRGNFPDRFSGHQFPNYSSELNVNALLLGDSALYLCASSQLDRDNYGYTFGSGTRLTVV.

CDR3 residues: CASTPWDRGRSNQPQHF. Here the CDR3 DNA reads TGTGCCAGCACCCCTTGGGACAGGGGGCGAAGCAATCAGCCCCAGCATTTT. The chain combines TRBV28 with TRBJ1-5; 12 nucleotides line up with TRBD1. The length of the CDR3 is 17 residues. CDR1 is MDHEN, CDR2 SYDVKM, per germline. V lost 7 bases to trimming and J lost 1 base; unmatched junction nucleotides: 8. Looking up the rest from reference TRBV28 and TRBJ1-5 gives the full variable domain: DVKVTQSSRYLVKRTGEKVFLECVQDMDHENMFWYRQDPGLGLRLIYFSYDVKMKEKGDIPEGYSVSREKKERFSLILESASTNQTSMYLCASTPWDRGRSNQPQHFGDGTRLSIL.

The V gene is TRBV5-1, the J gene TRBJ2-5, with D possibly being TRBD2 (5 bases). The V end was cut by 0 bases, the J end by 0 bases, with 6 bases between. This CDR3 region has 14 residues. Per the germline V gene, CDR1 is SGHRS and CDR2 is YFSETQ. CDR3 DNA: TGCGCCAGCAGCTTGGCGGGGTACCAAGAGACCCAGTACTTC. This sequence encodes CASSLAGYQETQYF.

Written as DNA, the CDR3 is TGTGCCAGCTCACCACCGATTGGGGCCGCCCAACGCGAGCAGTACTTC. Translation: CASSPPIGAAQREQYF. The chain carries TRBV18 and TRBJ2-7; TRBD1 is a possible D gene (5 bases). The CDR3 is 16 residues long. Germline lookup yields CDR1 KGHSH and CDR2 LQKENI. The ends were cut back, 0 bases at V and 6 bases at J, with 18 bases in the middle.

The chain employs TRBV5-1 and TRBJ2-3, with D possibly matching TRBD1 (7 bases). Trimming removed 4 bases from V and 0 bases from J, with 12 bases in between. This CDR3 has 15 residues. The germline V gene has CDR1 SGHRS and CDR2 YFSETQ. The DNA of the CDR3 is TGCGCCAGCAGCCGTGCAGGGGGGAGCACAGATACGCAGTATTTT. Its protein product is CASSRAGGSTDTQYF.

This clone was observed once. The V call is TRBV6-1, the J call TRBJ2-7; D unclear. Germline CDR1 and CDR2: MNHNS and SASEGT. The CDR3 extends over 13 amino acids. Deletions cut 6 bases from V and 4 bases from J, with 13 bases between. CDR3 residues: CASRAPSLYEQYF. The CDR3 DNA follows: TGTGCCAGCAGAGCCCCCTCCTTATACGAGCAGTACTTC.

The chain couples TRBV6-1 to TRBJ1-4; D is unclear. Germline V CDR1 and CDR2: MNHNS, SASEGT. The CDR3 has 15 amino acids. Trimming left V 3 bases short and J 7 bases short, with 15 bases between. CDR3 sequence: CASSETLGWPEKLFF. The CDR3, as DNA: TGTGCCAGCAGTGAGACACTAGGTTGGCCTGAAAAACTGTTTTTT.

The V gene is TRBV7-2, the J gene TRBJ2-7; 7 nucleotides line up with TRBD1. After removal of 5 bases from V and 4 bases from J, the junction contained 17 bases not matched to a gene. CDR1 and CDR2 from the germline V gene are SGHTA and FQGNSA. The CDR3 is 17 residues long. The CDR3: CASSLPPGTAKAYEQYF. DNA for the CDR3: TGTGCCAGCAGCCTCCCTCCCGGGACAGCAAAAGCATACGAGCAGTACTTC.

This clone was seen a handful of times. V is TRBV30 and J is TRBJ1-1; tentative D call: TRBD1 (5 bases). V was shortened by 4 bases and J by 8 bases, with 23 bases between the two germline ends. The CDR3 has 15 residues. The germline V gene has CDR1 GTSNPN and CDR2 SVGIG (reference sequence). The CDR3 nucleotides are TGTGCCTGGAACCCGGGGGGGACTTTTGATACCGAAGCTTTCTTT. It yields the protein CAWNPGGTFDTEAFF.

This chain joins TRBV7-9 and TRBJ1-3; D ambiguous. The CDR3 covers 16 residues. Trimming took off 5 bases at V and 4 bases at J, with 18 bases between the two ends. CDR1 is SEHNR, CDR2 FQNEAQ, per germline (reference sequence). CDR3 protein: CASSPSRDVGGNTIYF. The CDR3 DNA sequence: TGTGCCAGCAGCCCCTCGCGTGACGTCGGGGGAAACACCATATATTTT.

This clone was seen once. The CDR3 is CASSQDKQPLSYEQYF. CDR3 DNA: TGCGCCAGCAGCCAAGATAAACAGCCACTCTCCTACGAGCAGTACTTC. The V and J genes are TRBV4-3 and TRBJ2-7; D gene ambiguous. V gave up 0 bases and J gave up 0 bases, with 12 bases separating them. The CDR3 loop spans 16 amino acids. From germline, CDR1 is LGHNA and CDR2 YSLEER.

The CDR3 DNA reads as TGTGCCAGCATCCTACGGACAGGGACGCAAGAGACCCAGTACTTC. This encodes CASILRTGTQETQYF. V gene TRBV7-8 combines with J gene TRBJ2-5; 8 bases agree with TRBD1. The CDR3 sequence is 15 residues long. Germline CDR1 reads SGHVS; CDR2 reads FQNEAQ. V was pared by 7 bases and J by 2 bases, with 9 bases of the junction left unmatched.

This clone is a singleton in its sample. This chain joins TRBV27 and TRBJ2-5; 7 bases are a match to TRBD2. Germline assignment: CDR1 MNHEY and CDR2 SMNVEV (reference sequence). This CDR3 contains 18 residues. With 3 bases clipped from V and 5 bases from J, the junction kept 18 bases outside the gene matches. CDR3 sequence: CASSFRRETGSHRETQYF. The CDR3 bases are TGTGCCAGCAGTTTCCGGCGGGAGACGGGGTCCCACCGGGAGACCCAGTACTTC.